These 18 T cell receptor beta chains were sequenced from one sample in a study of monozygotic twins with inflammatory bowel disease. From the 5' RACE reads, TCRdb lists one entry per CDR3 protein and no DNA. The sample has approximately 400,000 distinct CDR3 sequences. The source material was blood. Receptors originate from a human donor with ulcerative colitis or Crohn's disease, or a healthy co-twin of an affected twin (not recorded which).

V gene TRBV6-5 combines with J gene TRBJ2-5; the TRBD1 assignment by TCRdb is unverifiable without DNA. The CDR3 contains 15 residues. The germline V gene encodes CDR1 MNHEY and CDR2 SVGAGI. The CDR3 loop reads CASSSLQGLQETQYF.

This rearrangement joins TRBV6-1 to TRBJ1-1; checking the TCRdb D call of TRBD1 is not possible without DNA. Germline V gene lookup returns CDR1 MNHNS and CDR2 SASEGT. The CDR3 sequence is 14 residues long. The CDR3 loop is CASSLGQAYTEAFF.

The chain links TRBV27 to TRBJ2-5. Per germline, CDR1 MNHEY and CDR2 SMNVEV (reference sequence). The CDR3 is 12 amino acids. CDR3 residues: CASSTDQETQYF.

This chain links TRBV20-1 with TRBJ1-2; TCRdb calls TRBD1, which cannot be checked without DNA. Germline CDR1 is DFQATT and CDR2 is SNEGSKA (reference sequence). The CDR3 is made up of 16 amino acids. The CDR3 region is CSAPHRGRIANYGYTF.

The chain employs TRBV6-2 or TRBV6-3 and TRBJ1-2; there is no DNA to check the TCRdb D call of TRBD1. Germline CDR1 and CDR2: MNHEY and SVGEGT. This CDR3 contains 14 residues. The CDR3 here is CASSYQGQIYGYTF.

The chain uses TRBV20-1 and TRBJ2-7; there is no DNA to check the TCRdb D call of TRBD1. This CDR3 spans 15 amino acids. Germline V gene sequence: CDR1 DFQATT, CDR2 SNEGSKA (reference sequence). This CDR3 reads CSARAGTGTLWEQYF.

The chain has TRBV19 and TRBJ1-4; without DNA, the TCRdb call of TRBD1 cannot be checked. The length of the CDR3 is 18 residues. Germline V gene sequence: CDR1 LNHDA, CDR2 SQIVND (reference sequence). The CDR3 protein is CASSISFWTGATNEKLFF.

The chain combines TRBV9 with TRBJ2-3; TCRdb's assignment of TRBD2 cannot be checked, as there is no DNA. The CDR3 runs 15 residues. Germline lookup yields CDR1 SGDLS and CDR2 YYNGEE. Here the CDR3 reads CASSRTPLGPDTQYF.

V is TRBV3-1 and J is TRBJ2-7; TCRdb returns TRBD1, unconfirmable since there is no DNA. The CDR3 contains 14 residues. Per the germline V gene, CDR1 is LGHDT and CDR2 is YNNKEL (reference sequence). CDR3 in amino acids: CASSQQGAGSEQYF.

The rearrangement uses TRBV4-1 and TRBJ2-1. Per germline, CDR1 MGHRA and CDR2 YSYEKL. The CDR3 consists of 14 residues. The CDR3 reads CASSQEENSREQFF.

This rearrangement joins TRBV7-9 to TRBJ2-1; TCRdb calls TRBD2, which cannot be checked without DNA. The germline CDR1 and CDR2 sequences are SEHNR and FQNEAQ (reference sequence). The CDR3 spans 16 residues. The CDR3 loop is CASSLGVERGSNEQFF.

This chain links TRBV7-3 with TRBJ2-3. Germline-derived CDR1 and CDR2 are SGHTA and FQGTGA. The CDR3 runs to 12 residues. CDR3 residues: CASSLTGGTQYF. The entire variable domain, with the rest obtained from reference TRBV7-3 and TRBJ2-3, is as follows: GAGVSQTPSNKVTEKGKYVELRCDPISGHTALYWYRQSLGQGPEFLIYFQGTGAADDSGLPNDRFFAVRPEGSVSTLKIQRTERGDSAVYLCASSLTGGTQYFGPGTRLTVL.

The V and J genes are TRBV20-1 and TRBJ2-3; the D call of TRBD2 rests on TCRdb alone, since no DNA is present to check it. The CDR3 sequence is 15 residues long. Germline V gene lookup returns CDR1 DFQATT and CDR2 SNEGSKA (reference sequence). Here the CDR3 reads CSASPTSGGGDTQYF.

The rearrangement links TRBV6-1 to TRBJ1-1. This CDR3 has 15 residues. Germline V gene sequence: CDR1 MNHNS, CDR2 SASEGT. The CDR3 protein is CARTPSPLWDTEAFF.

The rearrangement uses TRBV10-3 and TRBJ2-2; TCRdb picks TRBD1, but there is no DNA to check that call. Germline CDR1 and CDR2: ENHRY and SYGVKD. This CDR3 is 15 amino acids long. The CDR3 reads CAISELPGHTGELFF.

The chain links TRBV7-2 to TRBJ1-2; no DNA is available, so the TRBD1 call from TCRdb remains unchecked. The CDR3 has 16 residues. Per the germline V gene, CDR1 is SGHTA and CDR2 is FQGNSA. CDR3 residues: CASSSPGTGTLRGYTF.

The chain is built from TRBV14 and TRBJ2-3; the TCRdb D gene call, TRBD2, has no DNA to confirm it. The length of the CDR3 is 16 residues. The germline V gene encodes CDR1 SGHDN and CDR2 FVKESK. The CDR3 loop is CASSPERGVGTDTQYF.

This chain joins TRBV6-1 and TRBJ2-7; absent DNA, TCRdb's TRBD1 call cannot be checked. This CDR3 region has 14 residues. Germline values: CDR1 MNHNS, CDR2 SASEGT. The CDR3 region is CASSRGQGGHEQYF.